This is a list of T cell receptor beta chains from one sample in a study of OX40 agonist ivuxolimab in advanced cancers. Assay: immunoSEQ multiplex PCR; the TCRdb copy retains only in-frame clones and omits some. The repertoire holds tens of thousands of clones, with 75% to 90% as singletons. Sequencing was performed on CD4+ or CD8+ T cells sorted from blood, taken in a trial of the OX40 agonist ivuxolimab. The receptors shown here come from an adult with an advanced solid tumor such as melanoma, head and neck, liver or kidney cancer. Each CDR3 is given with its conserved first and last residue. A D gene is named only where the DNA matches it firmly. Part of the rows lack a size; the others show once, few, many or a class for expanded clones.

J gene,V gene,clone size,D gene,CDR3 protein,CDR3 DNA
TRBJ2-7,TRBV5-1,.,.,CASSLAPDRFGEQYF,TGCGCCAGCAGCTTGGCCCCAGACAGATTCGGCGAGCAGTACTTC
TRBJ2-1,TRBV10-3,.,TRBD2,CAISDHRLAGAYNEQFF,TGTGCCATCAGTGACCACCGACTAGCGGGGGCGTACAATGAGCAGTTCTTC
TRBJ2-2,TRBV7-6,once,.,CASSLIPAGANTGELFF,TGTGCCAGCAGCTTAATTCCCGCAGGCGCGAACACCGGGGAGCTGTTTTTT
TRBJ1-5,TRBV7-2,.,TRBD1,CASSLKTGEGQPQHF,TGTGCCAGCAGCTTAAAGACAGGGGAAGGCCAGCCCCAGCATTTT
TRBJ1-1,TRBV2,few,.,CASSEGGNTEAFF,TGTGCCAGCAGTGAAGGGGGGAACACTGAAGCTTTCTTT
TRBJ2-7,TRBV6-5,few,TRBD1,CASSYGQGFYEQYF,TGTGCCAGCAGTTACGGACAGGGATTCTACGAGCAGTACTTC
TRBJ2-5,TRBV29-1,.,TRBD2,CSVGSLAEETQYF,TGCAGCGTTGGATCGCTAGCGGAAGAGACCCAGTACTTC
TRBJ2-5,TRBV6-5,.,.,CASSLGQETQYF,TGTGCCAGCAGTTTGGGGCAAGAGACCCAGTACTTC
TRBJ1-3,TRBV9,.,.,CASSVSHGEPGNTIYF,TGTGCCAGCAGCGTAAGTCACGGGGAGCCTGGAAACACCATATATTTT
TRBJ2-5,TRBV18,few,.,CASSPSWGSGQETQYF,TGTGCCAGCTCACCCAGTTGGGGGAGCGGCCAAGAGACCCAGTACTTC
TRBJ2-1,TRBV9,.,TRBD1,CASSVSADRALRGEQFF,TGTGCCAGCAGCGTATCCGCGGACAGGGCCCTTAGAGGGGAGCAGTTCTTC
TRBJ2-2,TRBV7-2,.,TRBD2,CASSSTSGANTGELFF,TGTGCCAGCAGCTCGACTAGCGGGGCGAACACCGGGGAGCTGTTTTTT
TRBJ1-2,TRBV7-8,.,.,CASSLKSGLGYGYTF,TGTGCCAGCAGCTTAAAGTCAGGACTTGGGTATGGCTACACCTTC
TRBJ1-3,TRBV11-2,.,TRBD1,CASSQDRVDTIYF,TGTGCCAGCAGCCAGGACAGGGTTGACACCATATATTTT
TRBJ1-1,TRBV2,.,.,CASSERGVTEAFF,TGTGCCAGCAGTGAACGAGGGGTCACTGAAGCTTTCTTT
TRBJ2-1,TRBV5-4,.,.,CASSLGRQSSYNEQFF,TGTGCCAGCAGCTTGGGGAGGCAGAGCTCCTACAATGAGCAGTTCTTC
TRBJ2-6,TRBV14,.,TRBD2,CASSPPAGAGANVLTF,TGTGCCAGCAGCCCTCCAGCGGGGGCTGGGGCCAACGTCCTGACTTTC
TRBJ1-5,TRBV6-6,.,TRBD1,CASRALGQGAQPQHF,TGTGCCAGCAGAGCCCTTGGACAGGGGGCTCAGCCCCAGCATTTT
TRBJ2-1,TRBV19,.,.,CASSIEHILSYNEQFF,TGTGCCAGTAGTATAGAACACATACTCTCCTACAATGAGCAGTTCTTC
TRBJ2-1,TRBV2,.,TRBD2,CASSAATLAGVYNEQFF,TGTGCCAGCAGCGCTGCCACACTAGCGGGGGTGTACAATGAGCAGTTCTTC
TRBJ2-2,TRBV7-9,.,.,CASSPRTAVTNTGELFF,TGTGCCAGCAGCCCCCGGACAGCCGTAACGAACACCGGGGAGCTGTTTTTT
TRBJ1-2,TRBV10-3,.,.,CAISGQLVSEGYTF,TGTGCCATCAGCGGACAATTGGTAAGCGAAGGCTACACCTTC
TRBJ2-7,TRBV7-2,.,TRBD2,CASSPAGGSYEQYF,TGTGCCAGCAGCCCCGCGGGGGGATCCTACGAGCAGTACTTC
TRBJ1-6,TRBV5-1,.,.,CASSLGLFGNSPLHF,TGCGCCAGCAGCCTAGGATTGTTCGGTAATTCACCCCTCCACTTT
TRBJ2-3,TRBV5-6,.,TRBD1,CASSFITGEKDTQYF,TGTGCCAGCAGCTTTATTACAGGGGAAAAAGATACGCAGTATTTT
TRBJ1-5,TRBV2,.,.,CASRADGARSNQPQHF,TGTGCCAGCAGAGCGGACGGAGCCCGAAGCAATCAGCCCCAGCATTTT
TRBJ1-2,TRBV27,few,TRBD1,CASSRTGGAIGYTF,TGTGCCAGCAGTCGGACAGGGGGCGCGATTGGCTACACCTTC
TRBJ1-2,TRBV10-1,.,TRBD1,CASSESMTGGSYGYTF,TGCGCCAGCAGTGAGTCGATGACAGGGGGATCCTATGGCTACACCTTC
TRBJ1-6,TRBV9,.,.,CASSVSSSYNSPLHF,TGTGCCAGCAGCGTATCGAGCTCCTATAATTCACCCCTCCACTTT
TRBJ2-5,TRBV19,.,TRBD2,CASSPGTSVAQYF,TGTGCCAGTAGTCCCGGGACTAGCGTGGCCCAGTACTTC
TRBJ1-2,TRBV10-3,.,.,CATGSEDKFTGYTF,TGTGCCACCGGGAGCGAGGACAAATTTACTGGCTACACCTTC
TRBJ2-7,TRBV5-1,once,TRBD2,CASSRRTSGGAYEQYF,TGCGCCAGCAGCAGGCGGACTAGCGGGGGTGCCTACGAGCAGTACTTC
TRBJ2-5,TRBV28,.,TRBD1,CASSRQGMGETQYF,TGTGCCAGCAGTCGACAGGGTATGGGAGAGACCCAGTACTTC
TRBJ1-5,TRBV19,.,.,CASSQPPANSNQPQHF,TGTGCCAGTAGTCAACCTCCAGCTAATAGCAATCAGCCCCAGCATTTT
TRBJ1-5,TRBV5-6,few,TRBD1,CASSLLGTGGNQPQHF,TGTGCCAGCAGCTTATTAGGGACAGGGGGAAATCAGCCCCAGCATTTT
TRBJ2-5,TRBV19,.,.,CASSIPGIRETQYF,TGTGCCAGTAGTATCCCGGGTATTAGGGAGACCCAGTACTTC
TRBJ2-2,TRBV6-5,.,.,CASSLRVGSTGELFF,TGTGCCAGCAGTTTGCGGGTGGGGAGCACCGGGGAGCTGTTTTTT
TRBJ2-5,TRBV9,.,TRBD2,CASGRLARYQETQYF,TGTGCCAGCGGACGACTAGCCCGGTACCAAGAGACCCAGTACTTC
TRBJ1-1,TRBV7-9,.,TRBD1,CASSLGDREAFF,TGTGCCAGCAGCTTAGGGGACAGAGAAGCTTTCTTT
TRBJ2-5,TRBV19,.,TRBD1,CASSIGRGRETQYF,TGTGCCAGTAGTATAGGTAGGGGGCGAGAGACCCAGTACTTC
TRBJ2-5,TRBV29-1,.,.,CSVTSPTNQETQYF,TGCAGCGTGACCAGTCCCACGAACCAAGAGACCCAGTACTTC
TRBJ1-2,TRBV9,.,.,CASSVVSGYGYTF,TGTGCCAGCAGCGTAGTCTCGGGCTATGGCTACACCTTC
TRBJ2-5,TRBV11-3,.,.,CASSFLEETQYF,TGTGCCAGCAGCTTTTTGGAGGAGACCCAGTACTTC
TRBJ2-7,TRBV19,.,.,CASSLAGAYEQYF,TGTGCCAGTAGTCTCGCCGGGGCCTACGAGCAGTACTTC
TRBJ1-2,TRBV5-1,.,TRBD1,CASSFDRGNYGYTF,TGCGCCAGCAGCTTTGACAGGGGTAACTATGGCTACACCTTC
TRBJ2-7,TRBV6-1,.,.,CASKIRFDAHEQYF,TGTGCCAGCAAAATCAGATTCGACGCCCACGAGCAGTACTTC
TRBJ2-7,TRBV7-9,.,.,CASSSAPPPEQYF,TGTGCCAGCAGCTCGGCCCCCCCTCCCGAGCAGTACTTC
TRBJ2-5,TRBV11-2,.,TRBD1,CASSPGQGTQETQYF,TGTGCCAGCAGCCCGGGACAGGGAACCCAAGAGACCCAGTACTTC
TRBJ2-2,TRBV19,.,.,CASRPRGDRVTRGTGELFF,TGTGCCAGTAGGCCTCGAGGGGACAGAGTCACCCGGGGGACCGGGGAGCTGTTTTTT
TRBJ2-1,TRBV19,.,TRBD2,CASKRQRGGQYNEQFF,TGTGCCAGTAAGAGGCAGCGGGGGGGCCAGTACAATGAGCAGTTCTTC
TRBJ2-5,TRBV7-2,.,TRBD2,CASSLIGGAFGETQYF,TGTGCCAGCAGCTTAATCGGGGGGGCGTTCGGAGAGACCCAGTACTTC
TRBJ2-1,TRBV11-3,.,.,CASSFPGTPRGNEQFF,TGTGCCAGCAGCTTCCCTGGGACCCCGAGGGGCAATGAGCAGTTCTTC
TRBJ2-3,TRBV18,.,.,CASSHDGLAQYF,TGTGCCAGCTCCCACGACGGTTTGGCGCAGTATTTT
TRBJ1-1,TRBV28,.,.,CASSPGWATTEAFF,TGTGCCAGCAGTCCTGGGTGGGCGACCACTGAAGCTTTCTTT
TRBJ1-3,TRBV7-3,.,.,CASSLNPGNTIYF,TGTGCCAGCAGCCTAAACCCTGGAAACACCATATATTTT
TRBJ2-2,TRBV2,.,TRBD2,CASSGLAGGPGELFF,TGTGCCAGCAGTGGACTAGCGGGGGGGCCCGGGGAGCTGTTTTTT
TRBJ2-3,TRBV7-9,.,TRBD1,CASSPRTGVLDTQYF,TGTGCCAGCAGCCCACGGACAGGGGTGTTAGATACGCAGTATTTT
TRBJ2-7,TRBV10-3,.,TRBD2,CAIRASGGADEQYF,TGTGCCATCAGGGCCAGCGGGGGGGCCGACGAGCAGTACTTC
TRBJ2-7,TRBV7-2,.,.,CASSLVGEQYF,TGTGCCAGCAGCCTGGTGGGGGAGCAGTACTTC
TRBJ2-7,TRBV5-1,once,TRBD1,CASSFREQGDYEQYF,TGCGCCAGCAGCTTCCGGGAACAGGGGGACTACGAGCAGTACTTC